A few counts support the clone carrying this T cell receptor beta chain. What it recognizes is unknown. This CDR3 is built from 14 residues. V lost 5 bases to trimming and J lost 9 bases, with 14 bases between them. Germline V gene data show CDR1 as MNHEY and CDR2 as SVGAGI. This sample was included in a study of shared clonotypes between healthy human individuals. Study outcomes and limitations: Few donors limited the genetic and exposure-history diversity represented.

Some 30,000 T cell genomes (about 300 ng DNA) went into each PBMC replicate. Generated by immunoSEQ multiplex PCR, the TCRdb table keeps only in-frame clones and is missing some. The repertoire holds 400,000 to 600,000 clones, about 76% seen once, with less than 15% in the top ten. The receptor was isolated from a woman aged 40 to 49 in good health. Some clones in this sample may be carry-over from other donors' samples. This chain links TRBV6-5 with TRBJ1-6; TRBD1 might be the D (6 bases). The sample consisted of PBMCs. CDR3 region: CASSANRAGSPLHF. The CDR3 bases are TGTGCCAGCAGTGCAAACAGGGCGGGTTCACCCCTCCACTTT.